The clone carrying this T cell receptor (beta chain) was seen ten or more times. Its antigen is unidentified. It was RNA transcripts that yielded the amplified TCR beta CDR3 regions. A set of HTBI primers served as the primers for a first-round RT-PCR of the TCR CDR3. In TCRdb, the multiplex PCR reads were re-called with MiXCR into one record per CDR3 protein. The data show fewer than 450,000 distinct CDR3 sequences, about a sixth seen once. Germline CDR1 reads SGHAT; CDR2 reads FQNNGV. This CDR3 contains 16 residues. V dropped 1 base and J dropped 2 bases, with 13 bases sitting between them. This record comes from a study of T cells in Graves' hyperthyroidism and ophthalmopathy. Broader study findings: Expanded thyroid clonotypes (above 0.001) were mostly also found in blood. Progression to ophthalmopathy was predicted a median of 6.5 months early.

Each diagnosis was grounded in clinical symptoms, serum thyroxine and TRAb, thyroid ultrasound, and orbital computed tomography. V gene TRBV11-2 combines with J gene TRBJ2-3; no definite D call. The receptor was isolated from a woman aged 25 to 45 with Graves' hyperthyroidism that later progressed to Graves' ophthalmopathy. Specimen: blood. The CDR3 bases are TGTGCCAGCAGCTTAGTCGGGTCAGGATACACAGATACGCAGTATTTT. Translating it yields CASSLVGSGYTDTQYF.